These 28 T cell receptor beta chains were sequenced from one sample in a study of T cell responses to AZD1222 COVID-19 vaccine. TCRdb's copy holds only in-frame clones and misses some; the assay was immunoSEQ multiplex PCR. The sample carries 88,000 or so clones, approximately 91% recorded once. The source was peripheral blood, collected on day 0 of AZD1222 vaccination. The source of these receptors is an adult in good health.

The CDR3 DNA follows: TGTGCCAGCTCCCAAACGCCGAGGGGACAAGGGAGTTCACCCCTCCACTTT. Protein product: CASSQTPRGQGSSPLHF. The rearrangement links TRBV18 to TRBJ1-6, with a weak D call TRBD1 (6 bases). V was trimmed by 6 bases and J by 9 bases, leaving 24 bases between them. The CDR3 has 17 residues. In germline, CDR1 is KGHSH, CDR2 LQKENI.

The J gene is TRBJ2-6, the V gene TRBV3-1 (or the pseudogene TRBV3-2); D may be TRBD1 or TRBD2 (5 bases each). CDR3 size: 14 residues. Germline CDR1 reads LGHDT; CDR2 reads YNNKEL (reference sequence). With 3 bases removed from V and 2 bases from J, the gap between germline ends came to 5 bases. CDR3: CASSQGAGANVLTF. For the CDR3, the DNA is TGTGCCAGCAGCCAGGGGGCTGGGGCCAACGTCCTGACTTTC.

This sequence joins TRBV7-9 and TRBJ1-2; no reliable D call. Germline lookup yields CDR1 SEHNR and CDR2 FQNEAQ (reference sequence). The CDR3 is 13 amino acids. The V end lost 1 base, the J end lost 14 bases, and 17 bases lay between the germline ends. The CDR3 DNA is TGTGCCAGCAGCTTAGTCCCCGGGCGAGAGAAAACCTTC. Protein sequence: CASSLVPGREKTF.

This chain joins TRBV5-6 and TRBJ1-1; D is unclear. The CDR3 contains 14 residues. Trimming took off 0 bases at V and 5 bases at J, with 11 bases between the two ends. Germline assignment: CDR1 SGHDT and CDR2 YYEEEE. The CDR3 spells CASSLDKLTTEAFF. Written as DNA, the CDR3 is TGTGCCAGCAGCTTGGACAAGTTGACTACTGAAGCTTTCTTT.

This clone was picked up one time. The chain carries TRBV9 and TRBJ2-5; 9 bases are a match to TRBD2. The CDR3 totals 17 residues. The ends lost 4 bases at V and 5 bases at J; junction bases unmatched: 15. Germline V gene lookup returns CDR1 SGDLS and CDR2 YYNGEE. This CDR3 reads CASSPQRGATGRETQYF. In DNA, the CDR3 is TGTGCCAGCAGCCCCCAGCGGGGGGCCACCGGAAGGGAGACCCAGTACTTC.

A remark on this clone: A read error may produce the germline difference seen at one junction end. The rearrangement uses TRBV7-7 and TRBJ2-7; a weak D match, TRBD2 (6 bases). Germline loops: CDR1 SSHAT, CDR2 FNYEAQ (reference sequence). The CDR3 has 16 amino acids. The CDR3 sequence is CASTPGGEWKAYEQYF. In nucleotides, the CDR3 is TGTGCTAGCACCCCGGGCGGGGAGTGGAAAGCCTACGAGCAGTACTTC.

The genes are TRBV5-5 and TRBJ1-4, with 7 bases matching TRBD1. Germline CDR1 reads SGHKS; CDR2 reads YYEKEE (reference sequence). The CDR3 has 15 residues. The V gene end was trimmed by 4 bases and the J gene end by 6 bases; junction bases not matched to a gene: 9. This chain's CDR3 is CASSTGVGWDEKLFF. The CDR3 DNA reads TGTGCCAGCAGCACAGGGGTTGGGTGGGATGAAAAACTGTTTTTT.

This clone has only one observation. The junction departs from germline at one end; a sequencing error may be responsible. J is TRBJ2-5 and V is TRBV9; TRBD2 aligns across 10 bases. Germline loops: CDR1 SGDLS, CDR2 YYNGEE. The CDR3 spans 15 residues. CDR3 nucleotide sequence: TGCGCCCGCAGCGGGGGGGGACTGGGACAAGAGACCCAGTACTTC. This codes for CARSGGGLGQETQYF. Using reference TRBV9 and TRBJ2-5 for the parts outside the CDR3, the full variable domain is DSGVTQTPKHLITATGQRVTLRCSPRSGDLSVYWYQQSLDQGLQFLIQYYNGEERAKGNILERFSAQQFPDLHSELNLSSLELGDSALYFCARSGGGLGQETQYFGPGTRLLVL.

CDR3 in DNA: TGTGCCAGTATCGGGACAGGGGGCTCTGGGGCCAACGTCCTGACTTTC. Amino acid sequence: CASIGTGGSGANVLTF. V and J are TRBV19 and TRBJ2-6; TRBD1 matches 11 bases. The CDR3 sequence is 16 residues long. CDR1 is LNHDA and CDR2 is SQIVND in the germline V gene (reference sequence). The junction had 2 bases not matched to a gene; V was cut back by 7 bases and J by 0 bases.

V and J are TRBV11-2 and TRBJ2-3; D remains unclear. Germline lookup yields CDR1 SGHAT and CDR2 FQNNGV. This CDR3 region has 12 residues. The V gene lost 2 bases and the J gene lost 2 bases, with 2 bases spanning the gap. The CDR3, as DNA: TGTGCCAGCAGCTTATTCACAGATACGCAGTATTTT. Residues: CASSLFTDTQYF.

The gene calls are TRBV7-9 and TRBJ2-1; D is possibly TRBD1 or TRBD2 (7 bases each). The CDR3 covers 15 residues. CDR1 and CDR2 from the germline V gene are SEHNR and FQNEAQ (reference sequence). Trimming pared 5 bases from V and 10 bases from J, leaving 21 bases between. CDR3: CASSQQGGLGYEQFF. In nucleotides, the CDR3 is TGTGCCAGCAGCCAGCAGGGGGGGCTGGGTTACGAGCAGTTCTTC. Together with reference TRBV7-9 and TRBJ2-1, the CDR3 gives the full variable domain: DTGVSQNPRHKITKRGQNVTFRCDPISEHNRLYWYRQTLGQGPEFLTYFQNEAQLEKSRLLSDRFSAERPKGSFSTLEIQRTEQGDSAMYLCASSQQGGLGYEQFFGPGTRLTVL.

This chain's CDR3 is CASSPVIGIGQGYEQYF. The CDR3 DNA sequence: TGTGCCAGCAGCCCGGTCATTGGCATAGGTCAGGGCTACGAGCAGTACTTC. This chain connects TRBV7-9 to TRBJ2-7, with D perhaps TRBD1 (5 bases). The CDR3 totals 17 residues. Germline V gene lookup returns CDR1 SEHNR and CDR2 FQNEAQ (reference sequence). The V gene lost 5 bases and the J gene lost 3 bases, with 23 bases spanning the gap.

This clone was recorded once. This chain links TRBV19 with TRBJ2-7; D call uncertain. Trimming removed 5 bases from V and 2 bases from J, with 13 bases in between. The CDR3 is made up of 14 amino acids. Germline CDR1 is LNHDA and CDR2 is SQIVND (reference sequence). CDR3 in amino acids: CASSPSQAAYEQYF. The CDR3 DNA reads as TGTGCCAGTAGTCCGTCTCAGGCAGCCTACGAGCAGTACTTC.

Concerning this clone: The same CDR3 arises from other DNA sequences in this sample as well. The gene calls are TRBV6-1 and TRBJ2-6; D is perhaps TRBD1 (6 bases). There are 16 residues in the CDR3. The V gene's germline CDR1 is MNHNS and CDR2 SASEGT. V was pared by 3 bases and J by 2 bases, with 11 bases between. The CDR3 region is CASSEQGGTGANVLTF. The DNA of the CDR3 is TGTGCCAGCAGTGAGCAAGGGGGAACTGGGGCCAACGTCCTGACTTTC.

In DNA, the CDR3 is TGTGCCAGCAGCCAAGTTTTGGGGTTCGATCAGCCCCAGCATTTT. Translated: CASSQVLGFDQPQHF. The chain has TRBV4-2 and TRBJ1-5; unclear D gene. Germline lookup yields CDR1 LGHNA and CDR2 YNFKEQ. The CDR3 has 15 residues. With 1 base removed from V and 5 bases from J, the gap between germline ends came to 12 bases.

V gene TRBV30 combines with J gene TRBJ2-1, with D unresolved. The CDR3 runs 16 residues. CDR1 GTSNPN and CDR2 SVGIG come from the germline V gene (reference sequence). V was shortened by 4 bases and J by 6 bases, with 22 bases between the two germline ends. The CDR3 DNA is TGTGCCTGGATTCCCATGTCGAATGCCAGACCCAATGAGCAGTTCTTC. This codes for CAWIPMSNARPNEQFF.

This sequence joins TRBV14 and TRBJ1-2; 10 positions match TRBD1. The CDR3 runs to 16 residues. The trim removed 4 bases at V and 0 bases at J, leaving 5 bases unmatched. Germline V gene sequence: CDR1 SGHDN, CDR2 FVKESK. The CDR3 here is CASSPFGTGANYGYTF. Written as DNA, the CDR3 is TGTGCCAGCAGCCCCTTTGGGACAGGGGCTAACTATGGCTACACCTTC.

V and J are TRBV18 and TRBJ2-5; no clear D gene. V dropped 2 bases and J dropped 0 bases, with 4 bases sitting between them. This CDR3 has 13 residues. Germline V gene sequence: CDR1 KGHSH, CDR2 LQKENI. The chain's CDR3 is CASSPNHQETQYF. The CDR3 DNA sequence: TGTGCCAGCTCACCAAATCACCAAGAGACCCAGTACTTC.

The chain links TRBV2 to TRBJ1-1; the D gene is possibly TRBD1 (6 bases). Per the germline V gene, CDR1 is SNHLY and CDR2 is FYNNEI. Trimming stripped 7 bases from V and 3 bases from J, with 15 bases between. CDR3 length equals 14 residues. The CDR3 spells CASTVEQGYTEAFF. The DNA for the CDR3 is TGTGCCAGCACCGTAGAACAGGGATACACTGAAGCTTTCTTT.

This sequence joins TRBV11-2 and TRBJ2-7; 9 bases align to TRBD1. The trim removed 6 bases at V and 3 bases at J, leaving 6 bases unmatched. From germline, CDR1 is SGHAT and CDR2 FQNNGV. This CDR3 is 14 amino acids long. CDR3 nucleotides: TGTGCCAGCAGTTCGGACAGGGGAAGCTACGAGCAGTACTTC. Translated: CASSSDRGSYEQYF.

This chain joins TRBV6-1 and TRBJ1-5; the D is unclear. V lost 1 base to trimming and J lost 0 bases, with 10 bases between them. Germline V gene sequence: CDR1 MNHNS, CDR2 SASEGT. The CDR3 loop spans 16 amino acids. CDR3 coding DNA: TGTGCCAGCAGTGAAGGGTGGGTATATAGCAATCAGCCCCAGCATTTT. Translation gives CASSEGWVYSNQPQHF.

A remark on this clone: Germline and junction disagree at one end, which may indicate a read error. The chain has TRBV4-3 and TRBJ2-7; 10 bases map to TRBD1. The CDR3 loop spans 15 amino acids. Germline V gene data show CDR1 as LGHNA and CDR2 as YSLEER. CDR3 sequence (DNA): TGCGCCAGCAGACAAGGGGACAGGGGATCCTACGAGCAGTACTTC. Residues: CASRQGDRGSYEQYF.

The chain carries TRBV5-8 and TRBJ1-2; D remains ambiguous. CDR1 is SGHTS and CDR2 is YDEGEE in the germline V gene. The CDR3 consists of 15 residues. The ends were cut back, 6 bases at V and 3 bases at J, with 18 bases in the middle. The CDR3 region is CASNPRPDAYYGYTF. The CDR3, as DNA: TGTGCCAGCAACCCCAGGCCAGACGCCTACTATGGCTACACCTTC.

The chain couples TRBV2 to TRBJ2-3, with 11 bases identical to TRBD1. Germline CDR1 SNHLY, CDR2 FYNNEI. The CDR3 runs 15 residues. The V and J ends lost 8 bases and 4 bases, in that order; junction bases with no gene match: 8. The DNA of the CDR3 is TGTGCCAGCTCAATCCGGGGACAGGGGGCAGATACGCAGTATTTT. This gives the protein CASSIRGQGADTQYF.

The chain has TRBV14 and TRBJ1-2, with 7 positions matching TRBD1. Trimming cost V 3 bases and J 2 bases; bases outside gene matches: 3. Germline loops: CDR1 SGHDN, CDR2 FVKESK. There are 14 residues in the CDR3. The CDR3 DNA reads TGTGCCAGCAGCCACACACAGGGGAACTATGGCTACACCTTC. The encoded protein is CASSHTQGNYGYTF. Supplemented by reference TRBV14 and TRBJ1-2, the full variable domain reads EAGVTQFPSHSVIEKGQTVTLRCDPISGHDNLYWYRRVMGKEIKFLLHFVKESKQDESGMPNNRFLAERTGGTYSTLKVQPAELEDSGVYFCASSHTQGNYGYTFGSGTRLTVV.

The rearrangement links TRBV7-8 to TRBJ1-2; D gene uncertain. CDR1 SGHVS and CDR2 FQNEAQ come from the germline V gene. V lost 5 bases to trimming and J lost 3 bases, with 25 bases between them. The CDR3 is made up of 18 amino acids. The CDR3 DNA reads as TGTGCCAGCAGCCCGATCGTCCGGACGGCCCGATCCCACTATGGCTACACCTTC. As protein: CASSPIVRTARSHYGYTF.

The chain employs TRBV3-1 (or the pseudogene TRBV3-2) and TRBJ2-1, with D unclear. CDR3 length: 13 amino acids. V was pared by 0 bases and J by 6 bases, with 6 bases between. The germline CDR1 and CDR2 sequences are LGHDT and YNNKEL (reference sequence). This CDR3 is CASSQEGINEQFF. The CDR3 region has the DNA TGTGCCAGCAGCCAAGAAGGAATCAATGAGCAGTTCTTC.

The gene calls are TRBV18 and TRBJ2-7; D remains unclear. This CDR3 comprises 13 residues. Trimming left V 3 bases short and J 4 bases short, with 10 bases between. CDR1 is KGHSH, CDR2 LQKENI, per germline. The DNA of the CDR3 is TGTGCCAGCTCACCCTACACCAAATACGAGCAGTACTTC. This codes for CASSPYTKYEQYF.